This passage covers 25 T cell receptor beta chains from one sample sequenced in a study of T cell repertoires in cytomegalovirus infection. TCRdb re-called the reads with MiXCR, one entry per CDR3 protein. The table includes more than 200,000 distinct CDR3 sequences, roughly 9% detected once. What was sequenced was PBMCs. The receptors were sampled from a human donor in good health (CMV status not recorded). Some clones in this sample may be carry-over from other donors' samples.

This clonotype has at least ten counts. The chain couples TRBV7-3 to TRBJ1-5; no firm D call. The CDR3 consists of 15 residues. Germline CDR1 SGHTA, CDR2 FQGTGA. V lost 5 bases and J lost 0, with 11 bases in between. CDR3 amino acids: CASSLVLYSNQPQHF. The DNA of the CDR3 is TGTGCCAGCAGCCTCGTACTCTATAGCAATCAGCCCCAGCATTTT.

Comments on this clonotype: This could be a read error, since a much larger clone is one nucleotide away. V is TRBV7-3 and J is TRBJ1-3; D not resolved. The CDR3 is 16 residues long. Germline lookup yields CDR1 SGHTA and CDR2 FQGTGA. CDR3 sequence reads: CASSASGKGSGYTIYF. In DNA form, the CDR3 reads TGTGCCAGCAGCGCGTCGGGGAAAGGGTCTGGATACACCATATATTTT.

In this sample, this clonotype turned up many times. The DNA for the CDR3 is TGTGCCAGCAGTGGGTACAGGGGAAGCACCGGGGAGCTGTTTTTT. It yields the protein CASSGYRGSTGELFF. The V gene is TRBV2, the J gene TRBJ2-2, with 7 bases matching TRBD1. The trim removed 4 bases at V and 4 bases at J, leaving 6 bases unmatched. The germline CDR1 and CDR2 sequences are SNHLY and FYNNEI. This CDR3 spans 15 amino acids.

This clonotype has a handful of counts. The rearrangement joins TRBV7-9 to TRBJ2-3; 8 bases line up with TRBD2. The ends lost 5 bases at V and 2 bases at J; junction bases unmatched: 6. Germline CDR1 and CDR2: SEHNR and FQNEAQ (reference sequence). The CDR3 sequence is 15 residues long. CDR3 sequence (DNA): TGTGCCAGCAGCCCGGGAGGGGGGACCACAGATACGCAGTATTTT. It yields the protein CASSPGGGTTDTQYF.

This clonotype was seen ten or more times. The chain joins TRBV7-2 to TRBJ1-1, with D perhaps TRBD1 (5 bases). The CDR3 totals 13 residues. CDR1 SGHTA and CDR2 FQGNSA come from the germline V gene. Deletions cut 5 bases from V and 2 bases from J, with 9 bases between. DNA of the CDR3: TGTGCCAGCAGCCCGGGACCCAACACTGAAGCTTTCTTT. Its translation: CASSPGPNTEAFF.

Ten or more counts support this clonotype. V and J are TRBV7-9 and TRBJ2-7; the D gene is possibly TRBD1 (6 bases). This CDR3 has 15 amino acids. Trimming pared 5 bases from V and 0 bases from J, leaving 14 bases between. Germline V gene lookup returns CDR1 SEHNR and CDR2 FQNEAQ (reference sequence). The CDR3 bases are TGTGCCAGCAGCATCGGACAGTTACGCTCCTACGAGCAGTACTTC. Its translation is CASSIGQLRSYEQYF.

This clonotype was recorded many times. The chain employs TRBV7-2 and TRBJ2-1, with a tentative D call TRBD2 (6 bases). This CDR3 region has 15 residues. Germline loops: CDR1 SGHTA, CDR2 FQGNSA. The V end was cut by 2 bases, the J end by 9 bases, with 17 bases between. The CDR3 DNA follows: TGTGCCAGCAGCTTATCCCCTAGCGTTGGAAGTGAGCAGTTCTTC. As protein: CASSLSPSVGSEQFF.

The V and J genes are TRBV15 and TRBJ1-6, with D perhaps TRBD1 (5 bases). This CDR3 comprises 16 residues. V was shortened by 1 base and J by 6 bases, with 13 bases between the two germline ends. The germline V gene has CDR1 LNHNV and CDR2 YYDKDF (reference sequence). CDR3 region: CATSRAVVRGNSPLHF. CDR3 in DNA: TGTGCCACCAGCAGAGCAGTAGTAAGGGGTAATTCACCCCTCCACTTT.

This clonotype occurred many times. This chain links TRBV28 with TRBJ2-1; D gene unclear. Trimming cost V 8 bases and J 0 bases, with 8 bases left between them. There are 13 residues in the CDR3. Germline-derived CDR1 and CDR2 are MDHEN and SYDVKM. The CDR3 loop reads CASLRSSYNEQFF. CDR3 DNA sequence: TGTGCCAGCCTCAGGAGCTCCTACAATGAGCAGTTCTTC.

Ten or more counts support this clonotype. CDR3 DNA sequence: TGTGCCACCAGCAGAGAGACAGGTGAAGCTTTCTTT. Translating gives CATSRETGEAFF. The chain combines TRBV15 with TRBJ1-1; a weak D match, TRBD1 (6 bases). This CDR3 has 12 amino acids. V shed 0 bases and J shed 7 bases, with 6 bases lying between them. CDR1 is LNHNV and CDR2 is YYDKDF in the germline V gene (reference sequence).

V is TRBV29-1 and J is TRBJ2-2, with D uncertain. This CDR3 has 12 residues. Germline loops: CDR1 SQVTM, CDR2 ANQGSEA. The germline V and J ends were trimmed by 4 bases and 7 bases, with 10 bases remaining between them. The CDR3 bases are TGCAGCGTTGTAGGGCAGAGCGGGGAGCTGTTTTTT. This sequence encodes CSVVGQSGELFF.

This clonotype was seen at least ten times. This sequence joins TRBV27 and TRBJ2-5; TRBD2 aligns across 7 bases. Germline V gene data show CDR1 as MNHEY and CDR2 as SMNVEV (reference sequence). The V gene end was trimmed by 5 bases and the J gene end by 5 bases; junction bases not matched to a gene: 8. The CDR3 runs 14 residues. The CDR3 protein is CASSRTRPAETQYF. The DNA of the CDR3 is TGTGCCAGCAGTCGGACTAGACCCGCCGAGACCCAGTACTTC.

The sample holds many counts of this clonotype. Written as DNA, the CDR3 is TGCGCCAGCAGCTTGTTCGGGTCGGGAGGCTACACCTTC. Translated: CASSLFGSGGYTF. This chain joins TRBV5-1 and TRBJ1-2, with D unresolved. The CDR3 consists of 13 residues. Germline loops: CDR1 SGHRS, CDR2 YFSETQ. Trimming stripped 1 base from V and 8 bases from J, with 12 bases between. The full variable domain, with the rest looked up from reference TRBV5-1 and TRBJ1-2, is KAGVTQTPRYLIKTRGQQVTLSCSPISGHRSVSWYQQTPGQGLQFLFEYFSETQRNKGNFPGRFSGRQFSNSRSEMNVSTLELGDSALYLCASSLFGSGGYTFGSGTRLTVV.

This chain joins TRBV28 and TRBJ2-5, with D tentatively TRBD1 or TRBD2 (5 bases each). CDR3 size: 14 residues. Trimming took off 5 bases at V and 7 bases at J, with 17 bases between the two ends. Germline V gene lookup returns CDR1 MDHEN and CDR2 SYDVKM. DNA of the CDR3: TGTGCCAGCAGTGACCGGGACCACAAGAGGACCCAGTACTTC. Amino acid sequence: CASSDRDHKRTQYF.

This clonotype was found many times. The chain joins TRBV18 to TRBJ2-5; no clear D. Germline CDR1 reads KGHSH; CDR2 reads LQKENI. The CDR3 runs to 15 residues. Trimming took 2 bases from V and 2 from J, leaving 12 bases between them. CDR3 DNA sequence: TGTGCCAGCTCACCAAAACGCACGGATCAAGAGACCCAGTACTTC. Amino acid sequence: CASSPKRTDQETQYF.

This clonotype was observed a few times. This sequence joins TRBV28 and TRBJ2-1; 12 bases map to TRBD1. The junction had 5 bases not matched to a gene; V was cut back by 5 bases and J by 6 bases. This CDR3 is built from 15 residues. Germline CDR1 reads MDHEN; CDR2 reads SYDVKM. The CDR3 region is CASSTRDRGLNEQFF. The CDR3 DNA sequence: TGTGCCAGCAGTACCCGGGACAGGGGGCTCAATGAGCAGTTCTTC.

This clonotype was detected only a few times. CDR3 loop: CSARDGLGETQYF. The CDR3 DNA sequence: TGCAGTGCTAGGGACGGCCTCGGGGAGACCCAGTACTTC. The chain couples TRBV20-1 to TRBJ2-5, with unresolved D. Trimming pared 3 bases from V and 5 bases from J, leaving 13 bases between. Germline lookup yields CDR1 DFQATT and CDR2 SNEGSKA (reference sequence). This CDR3 is built from 13 residues.

This clonotype was counted a few times. This chain links TRBV18 with TRBJ2-5; D possibly corresponds to TRBD2 (5 bases). The germline V and J ends were trimmed by 2 bases and 2 bases, with 12 bases remaining between them. Germline V gives CDR1 KGHSH, CDR2 LQKENI. This CDR3 has 15 residues. The CDR3 DNA reads as TGTGCCAGCTCACCAATGCGGCAGCGGCAAGAGACCCAGTACTTC. Amino acid sequence: CASSPMRQRQETQYF. Full variable domain (remainder filled in from reference TRBV18 and TRBJ2-5): NAGVMQNPRHLVRRRGQEARLRCSPMKGHSHVYWYRQLPEEGLKFMVYLQKENIIDESGMPKERFSAEFPKEGPSILRIQQVVRGDSAAYFCASSPMRQRQETQYFGPGTRLLVL.

This clonotype showed up many times. This chain joins TRBV6-6 and TRBJ1-6, with TRBD1 identical over 11 bases. CDR1 MNHNY and CDR2 SVGAGI come from the germline V gene (reference sequence). The CDR3 spans 17 residues. Germline trimming cut 2 bases from V and 6 bases from J; bases unmatched to any gene: 6. CDR3: CASSYLDRGLTNSPLHF. The CDR3 region has the DNA TGTGCCAGCAGTTACCTGGACAGGGGGCTTACTAATTCACCCCTCCACTTT.

There are many counts of this clonotype. The chain employs TRBV7-2 and TRBJ1-5, with a weak D call TRBD1 (6 bases). Germline assignment: CDR1 SGHTA and CDR2 FQGNSA. Trimming shortened V by 4 bases and J by 6 bases, and 16 bases separated the two germline ends. The CDR3 spans 15 residues. The CDR3 DNA reads as TGTGCCAGCAGCTCCCAGGGACAATGGGGTCAGCCCCAGCATTTT. It specifies CASSSQGQWGQPQHF.

This clonotype was observed a handful of times. The chain is built from TRBV7-2 and TRBJ1-2, with TRBD1 matching over 9 bases. Germline V lookup: CDR1 SGHTA, CDR2 FQGNSA. The length of the CDR3 is 16 residues. After removal of 4 bases from V and 1 base from J, the junction contained 7 bases not matched to a gene. This chain's CDR3 is CASSYNPGQGNYGYTF. DNA of the CDR3: TGTGCCAGCAGCTACAACCCGGGACAGGGTAACTATGGCTACACCTTC.

This clonotype was recorded at least ten times. V gene TRBV6-2 or TRBV6-3 combines with J gene TRBJ2-3; 15 positions agree with TRBD2. Losses at the gene ends were 8 bases for V and 1 base for J; bases not matched to a gene: 10. Germline lookup yields CDR1 MNHEY and CDR2 SVGEGT. This CDR3 comprises 18 residues. The CDR3 DNA reads as TGTGCCAGCTCCTGGACTAGCGGGGGGGACTACCGCACAGATACGCAGTATTTT. It codes for CASSWTSGGDYRTDTQYF.

V usage is TRBV10-3 and J usage is TRBJ2-1, with 10 bases aligning to TRBD2. The CDR3 extends over 14 amino acids. Germline lookup yields CDR1 ENHRY and CDR2 SYGVKD. J lost 8 bases, V lost 0 bases, and 1 base had no gene match. As DNA, the CDR3 is TGTGCCATCAGTGAGTCCCTAGCGGGAGATGAGCAGTTCTTC. This encodes CAISESLAGDEQFF.

This clonotype was detected ten times or more. The J gene is TRBJ2-7, the V gene TRBV7-2; weak D call: TRBD1 (5 bases). The CDR3 has 15 residues. V lost 1 base and J lost 0, with 10 bases in between. Per the germline V gene, CDR1 is SGHTA and CDR2 is FQGNSA. CDR3 protein: CASSLDRSSSYEQYF. The CDR3 DNA is TGTGCCAGCAGCTTAGACAGGTCGAGCTCCTACGAGCAGTACTTC.

Many counts were recorded for this clonotype. Here the CDR3 DNA reads TGTGCCAGCAGCCCCACCACGCAGGCTTTCTTT. This codes for CASSPTTQAFF. The rearrangement uses TRBV7-2 and TRBJ1-1; no reliable D call. The length of the CDR3 is 11 residues. CDR1 and CDR2 from the germline V gene are SGHTA and FQGNSA. Deletions cut 5 bases from V and 11 bases from J, with 12 bases between. The complete variable domain, with remaining parts taken from reference TRBV7-2 and TRBJ1-1, reads GAGVSQSPSNKVTEKGKDVELRCDPISGHTALYWYRQSLGQGLEFLIYFQGNSAPDKSGLPSDRFSAERTGGSVSTLTIQRTQQEDSAVYLCASSPTTQAFFGQGTRLTVV.